The entry below describes one TCR beta chain. This CDR3 is 14 amino acids long. From germline, CDR1 is SGHRS and CDR2 YFSETQ. Deletions cut 6 bases from V and 6 bases from J, with 18 bases between. The sample is drawn from a study of quantifying T cell responses using KT2 cells. Looking at the study overall: cDNA was made from DNase-treated RNA using alpha and beta constant primers.

Each cDNA got a UMI-containing oligo ligated at its 3' end. An equimolar mix of RC1.1 and RC1.2 primed the beta chain across TRBC1 and TRBC2. Starting with the second PCR, alpha and beta TCR chains went through separate processing. TCRdb reprocessed the UMI-ligation and nested PCR reads via MiXCR and lists one record per CDR3 protein. The table shows 50,000 to 70,000 distinct CDR3 sequences, with around 12% occurring only once. The TCR was taken from a human donor. This rearrangement joins TRBV5-1 to TRBJ1-1; D is unclear. The specimen sequenced was PBMCs spiked with cells of the T cell clone KT2. Here the CDR3 DNA reads TGCGCCAGCACCCCTGAGTGGGCTGGATCTGAAGCTTTCTTT. Its translation is CASTPEWAGSEAFF.